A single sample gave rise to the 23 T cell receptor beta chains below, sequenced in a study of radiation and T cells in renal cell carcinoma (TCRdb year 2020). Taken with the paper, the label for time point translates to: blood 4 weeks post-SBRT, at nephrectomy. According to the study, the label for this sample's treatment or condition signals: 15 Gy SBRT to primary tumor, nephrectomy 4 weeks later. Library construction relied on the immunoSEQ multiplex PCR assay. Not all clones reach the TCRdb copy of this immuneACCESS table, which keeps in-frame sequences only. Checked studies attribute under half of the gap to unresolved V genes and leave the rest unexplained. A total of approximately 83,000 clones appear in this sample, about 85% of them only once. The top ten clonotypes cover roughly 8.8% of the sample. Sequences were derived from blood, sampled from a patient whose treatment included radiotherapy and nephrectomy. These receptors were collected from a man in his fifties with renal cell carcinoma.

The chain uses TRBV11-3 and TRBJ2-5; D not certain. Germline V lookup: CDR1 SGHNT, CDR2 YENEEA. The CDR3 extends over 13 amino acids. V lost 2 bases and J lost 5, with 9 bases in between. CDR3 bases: TGTGCCAGCAGCTTAACACTTCGGGAGACCCAGTACTTC. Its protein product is CASSLTLRETQYF.

CDR3 sequence (DNA): TGTGCCAGCAGCTCTCCGGGACTAGCGGGAGCCGAGCAGTACTTC. It translates to CASSSPGLAGAEQYF. This rearrangement joins TRBV5-4 to TRBJ2-7; 14 bases align to TRBD2. Per germline, CDR1 SGHNT and CDR2 YYREEE (reference sequence). CDR3 length: 15 amino acids. V shed 3 bases and J 6 bases; nucleotides not matched to a gene: 5.

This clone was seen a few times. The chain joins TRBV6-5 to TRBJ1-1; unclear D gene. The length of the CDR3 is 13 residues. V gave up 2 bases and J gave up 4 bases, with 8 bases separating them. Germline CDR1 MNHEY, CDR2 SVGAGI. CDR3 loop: CASSYTRSTEAFF. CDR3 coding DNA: TGTGCCAGCAGTTACACAAGGTCCACTGAAGCTTTCTTT.

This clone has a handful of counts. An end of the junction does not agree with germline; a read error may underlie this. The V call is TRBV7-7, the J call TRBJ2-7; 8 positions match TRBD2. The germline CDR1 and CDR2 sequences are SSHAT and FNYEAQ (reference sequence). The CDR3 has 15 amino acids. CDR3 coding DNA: TGTGCTAGCAGCCTGAATAGCGGGACTCAGTACGAGCAGTACTTC. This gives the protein CASSLNSGTQYEQYF. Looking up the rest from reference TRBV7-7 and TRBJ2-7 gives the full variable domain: GAGVSQSPRYKVTKRGQDVTLRCDPISSHATLYWYQQALGQGPEFLTYFNYEAQPDKSGLPSDRFSAERPEGSISTLTIQRTEQRDSAMYRCASSLNSGTQYEQYFGPGTRLTVT.

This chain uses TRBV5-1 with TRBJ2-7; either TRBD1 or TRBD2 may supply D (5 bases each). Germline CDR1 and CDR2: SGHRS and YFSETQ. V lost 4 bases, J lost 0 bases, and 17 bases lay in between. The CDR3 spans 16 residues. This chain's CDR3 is CASSQHPGTVSYEQYF. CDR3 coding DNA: TGCGCCAGCAGCCAACACCCCGGGACGGTCTCCTACGAGCAGTACTTC.

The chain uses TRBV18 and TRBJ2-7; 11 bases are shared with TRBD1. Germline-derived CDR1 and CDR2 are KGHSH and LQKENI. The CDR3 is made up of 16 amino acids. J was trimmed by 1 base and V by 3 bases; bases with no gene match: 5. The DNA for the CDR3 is TGTGCCAGCTCACCCTCCGGGACAGGGGGGTCCTACGAGCAGTACTTC. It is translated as CASSPSGTGGSYEQYF.

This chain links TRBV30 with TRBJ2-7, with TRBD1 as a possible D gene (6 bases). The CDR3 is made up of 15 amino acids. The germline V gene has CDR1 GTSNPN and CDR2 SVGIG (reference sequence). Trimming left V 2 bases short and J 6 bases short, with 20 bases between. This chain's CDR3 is CAWSLTGKGSGEQYF. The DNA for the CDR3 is TGTGCCTGGAGTTTAACAGGGAAGGGCTCGGGCGAGCAGTACTTC. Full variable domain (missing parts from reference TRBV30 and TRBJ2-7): SQTIHQWPATLVQPVGSPLSLECTVEGTSNPNLYWYRQAAGRGLQLLFYSVGIGQISSEVPQNLSASRPQDRQFILSSKKLLLSDSGFYLCAWSLTGKGSGEQYFGPGTRLTVT.

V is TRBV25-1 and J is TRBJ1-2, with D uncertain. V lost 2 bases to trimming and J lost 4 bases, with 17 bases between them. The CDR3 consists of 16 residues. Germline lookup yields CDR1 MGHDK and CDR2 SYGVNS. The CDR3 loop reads CASSEGSWGSFYGYTF. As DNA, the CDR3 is TGTGCCAGCAGTGAAGGGAGTTGGGGAAGCTTCTATGGCTACACCTTC.

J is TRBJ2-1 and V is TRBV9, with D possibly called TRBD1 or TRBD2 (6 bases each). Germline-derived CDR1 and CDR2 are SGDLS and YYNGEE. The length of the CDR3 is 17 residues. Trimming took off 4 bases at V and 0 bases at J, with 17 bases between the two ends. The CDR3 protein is CASSLRGGTLSYNEQFF. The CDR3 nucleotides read TGTGCCAGCAGCCTAAGAGGGGGGACTCTCTCCTACAATGAGCAGTTCTTC. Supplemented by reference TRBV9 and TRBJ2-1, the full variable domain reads DSGVTQTPKHLITATGQRVTLRCSPRSGDLSVYWYQQSLDQGLQFLIQYYNGEERAKGNILERFSAQQFPDLHSELNLSSLELGDSALYFCASSLRGGTLSYNEQFFGPGTRLTVL.

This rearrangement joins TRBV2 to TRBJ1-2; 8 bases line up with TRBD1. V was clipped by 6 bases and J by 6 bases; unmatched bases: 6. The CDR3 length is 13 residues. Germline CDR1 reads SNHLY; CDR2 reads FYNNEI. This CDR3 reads CASRMDRVDGYTF. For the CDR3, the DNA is TGTGCCAGCAGGATGGACAGGGTGGATGGCTACACCTTC.

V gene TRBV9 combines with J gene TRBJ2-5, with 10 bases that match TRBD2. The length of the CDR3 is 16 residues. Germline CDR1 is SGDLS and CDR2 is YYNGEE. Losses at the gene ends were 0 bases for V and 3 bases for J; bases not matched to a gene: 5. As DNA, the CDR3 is TGTGCCAGCAGCGTAGGTGGGCTAGCGGGAGAAGAGACCCAGTACTTC. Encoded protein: CASSVGGLAGEETQYF.

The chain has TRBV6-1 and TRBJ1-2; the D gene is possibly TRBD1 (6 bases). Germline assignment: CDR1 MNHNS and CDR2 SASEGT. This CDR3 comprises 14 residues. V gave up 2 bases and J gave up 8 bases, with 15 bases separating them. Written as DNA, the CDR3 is TGTGCCAGCAGTGAATTGGGGGGCGCATACGGCTACACCTTC. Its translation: CASSELGGAYGYTF.

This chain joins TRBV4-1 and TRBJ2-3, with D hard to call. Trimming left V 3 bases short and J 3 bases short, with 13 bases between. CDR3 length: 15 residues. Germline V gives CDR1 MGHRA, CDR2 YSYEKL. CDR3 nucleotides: TGCGCCAGCAGCCAGCGTGGTTTCTTGACAGATACGCAGTATTTT. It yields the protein CASSQRGFLTDTQYF.

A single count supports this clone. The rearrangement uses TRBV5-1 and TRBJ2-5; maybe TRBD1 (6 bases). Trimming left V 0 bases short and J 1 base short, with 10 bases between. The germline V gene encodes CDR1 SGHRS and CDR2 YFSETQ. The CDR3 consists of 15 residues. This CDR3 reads CASSLVGQTQETQYF. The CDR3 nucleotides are TGCGCCAGCAGCTTGGTAGGACAGACCCAAGAGACCCAGTACTTC.

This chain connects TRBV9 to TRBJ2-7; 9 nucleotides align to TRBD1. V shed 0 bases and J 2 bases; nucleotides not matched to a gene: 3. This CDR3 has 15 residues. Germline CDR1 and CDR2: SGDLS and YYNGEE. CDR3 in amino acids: CASSVGQGEPYEQYF. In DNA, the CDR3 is TGTGCCAGCAGCGTAGGACAGGGGGAGCCCTACGAGCAGTACTTC.

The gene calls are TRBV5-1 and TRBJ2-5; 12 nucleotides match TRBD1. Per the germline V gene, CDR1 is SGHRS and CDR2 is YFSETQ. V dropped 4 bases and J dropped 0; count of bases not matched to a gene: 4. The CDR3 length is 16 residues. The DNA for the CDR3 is TGCGCCAGCAGCGGGGGGACAGGGGGCTACCAAGAGACCCAGTACTTC. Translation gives CASSGGTGGYQETQYF.

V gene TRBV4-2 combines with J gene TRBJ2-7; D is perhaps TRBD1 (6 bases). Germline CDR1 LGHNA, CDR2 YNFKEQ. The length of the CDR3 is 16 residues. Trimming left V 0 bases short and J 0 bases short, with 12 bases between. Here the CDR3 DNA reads TGTGCCAGCAGCCAAGATTGGCAGGGGCCCTCCTACGAGCAGTACTTC. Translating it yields CASSQDWQGPSYEQYF.

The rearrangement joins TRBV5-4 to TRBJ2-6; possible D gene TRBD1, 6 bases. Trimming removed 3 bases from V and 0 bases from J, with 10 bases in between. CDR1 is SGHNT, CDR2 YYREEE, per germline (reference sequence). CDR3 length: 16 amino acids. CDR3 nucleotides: TGTGCCAGCAGCTGGAACAGGGCCTCTGGGGCCAACGTCCTGACTTTC. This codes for CASSWNRASGANVLTF.

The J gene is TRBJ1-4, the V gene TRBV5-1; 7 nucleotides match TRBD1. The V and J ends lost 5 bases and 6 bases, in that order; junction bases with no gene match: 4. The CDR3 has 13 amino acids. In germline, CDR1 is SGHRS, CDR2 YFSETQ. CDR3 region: CASSDRVDEKLFF. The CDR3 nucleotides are TGCGCCAGCAGTGACAGGGTGGATGAAAAACTGTTTTTT.

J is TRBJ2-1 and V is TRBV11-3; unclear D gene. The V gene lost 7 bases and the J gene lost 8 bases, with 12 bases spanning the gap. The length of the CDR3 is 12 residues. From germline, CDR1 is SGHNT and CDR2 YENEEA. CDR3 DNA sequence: TGTGCCAGCACCGTTGGGCAGTATGAGCAGTTCTTC. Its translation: CASTVGQYEQFF.

CDR3 region: CASSPGQYYGYTF. The CDR3 DNA sequence: TGTGCCAGCAGTCCGGGACAGTACTATGGCTACACCTTC. The V call is TRBV27, the J call TRBJ1-2; 7 bases line up with TRBD1. With 5 bases clipped from V and 3 bases from J, the junction kept 3 bases outside the gene matches. Germline V lookup: CDR1 MNHEY, CDR2 SMNVEV (reference sequence). CDR3 length equals 13 residues.

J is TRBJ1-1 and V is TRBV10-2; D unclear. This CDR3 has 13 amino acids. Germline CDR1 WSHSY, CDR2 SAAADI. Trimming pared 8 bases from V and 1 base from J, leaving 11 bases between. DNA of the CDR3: TGCGCCAGCCTATTTTCAGGGAACACTGAAGCTTTCTTT. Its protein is CASLFSGNTEAFF.

This CDR3 reads CASSQRPGQNTDTQYF. The CDR3 DNA is TGTGCCAGCAGCCAAAGGCCGGGACAGAACACAGATACGCAGTATTTT. The rearrangement links TRBV5-4 to TRBJ2-3, with 7 nucleotides matching TRBD1. Germline V gene lookup returns CDR1 SGHNT and CDR2 YYREEE (reference sequence). The V segment lost 4 bases and the J segment 2 bases; nucleotides outside the gene matches: 10. The CDR3 totals 16 residues.